This TCR beta chain was identified during a study of identical twins. TCRdb processed the 5' RACE reads anew with MiXCR; each CDR3 protein has one entry. The repertoire holds under 800,000 distinct CDR3 sequences, with 21% as singletons. The CDR3 sequence is 15 residues long. Germline V gene sequence: CDR1 SGHRS, CDR2 YFSETQ. V was clipped by 1 base and J by 6 bases, with 15 bases between them. This clonotype was detected only a few times. These data were likewise used in another study, on T cells expressing NK-cell markers.

The sequence derives from a woman between 18 and 29 years old in good health. The sequencing input was PBMCs. The chain is built from TRBV5-1 and TRBJ2-3; D unclear. The DNA for the CDR3 is TGCGCCAGCAGCTTGTCGGGCCTCTTGAGGGATACGCAGTATTTT. Protein product: CASSLSGLLRDTQYF.